The 6 T cell receptor beta chains below all came from one sample that was sequenced in a study of blood T cell repertoires in COVID-19. The data were produced by immunoSEQ multiplex PCR, yet TCRdb's version contains in-frame clones alone and is incomplete. The profile shows 200,000 to 250,000 clones, 82% of them singletons. The sample taken for sequencing was peripheral blood. The receptor source for this set is a woman between 65 and 79 years old with COVID-19, enrolled during active disease.

The CDR3 coding sequence is TGCAGCGTGAGGGACAGGTTCAGCTCCTACGAGCAGTACTTC. Residues: CSVRDRFSSYEQYF. The J gene is TRBJ2-7, the V gene TRBV29-1; 8 positions agree with TRBD1. There are 14 residues in the CDR3. CDR1 and CDR2 from the germline V gene are SQVTM and ANQGSEA. Trimming removed 6 bases from V and 0 bases from J; junction bases left unmatched: 7.

The J gene is TRBJ1-1, the V gene TRBV5-1; D might be TRBD1 (5 bases). V lost 4 bases to trimming and J lost 1 base, with 11 bases between them. Germline values: CDR1 SGHRS, CDR2 YFSETQ. CDR3 length: 14 amino acids. CDR3 sequence: CASSALGGNTEAFF. CDR3 bases: TGCGCCAGCAGCGCCTTGGGGGGGAACACTGAAGCTTTCTTT.

The chain combines TRBV5-1 with TRBJ2-7; 7 bases map to TRBD2. This CDR3 spans 15 amino acids. Germline CDR1 is SGHRS and CDR2 is YFSETQ. Trimming took 4 bases from V and 2 from J; bases not matched to a gene: 9. The CDR3 bases are TGCGCCAGCAGCAACGGGAGGACAAAAGCCTACGAGCAGTACTTC. This sequence encodes CASSNGRTKAYEQYF. Complete variable domain (other parts from reference TRBV5-1 and TRBJ2-7): KAGVTQTPRYLIKTRGQQVTLSCSPISGHRSVSWYQQTPGQGLQFLFEYFSETQRNKGNFPGRFSGRQFSNSRSEMNVSTLELGDSALYLCASSNGRTKAYEQYFGPGTRLTVT.

The rearrangement uses TRBV18 and TRBJ1-5; D remains ambiguous. V was shortened by 3 bases and J by 2 bases, with 5 bases between the two germline ends. The length of the CDR3 is 13 residues. Germline loops: CDR1 KGHSH, CDR2 LQKENI. CDR3 amino acids: CASSPTGNQPQHF. The CDR3 DNA is TGTGCCAGCTCACCCACGGGCAATCAGCCCCAGCATTTT.

This rearrangement joins TRBV10-1 to TRBJ1-1; the D is unclear. There are 13 residues in the CDR3. Germline CDR1 reads WNHNN; CDR2 reads SYGVQD (reference sequence). The V end was cut by 0 bases, the J end by 5 bases, with 7 bases between. The CDR3 nucleotides are TGCGCCAGCAGTGAGTCGACCGGGACTGAAGCTTTCTTT. Protein product: CASSESTGTEAFF.

The chain links TRBV24-1 to TRBJ2-2, with a tentative D call TRBD1 (6 bases). Between the trimmed V and J ends, which lost 3 bases and 6 bases, there was a span of 10 bases. The CDR3 contains 14 residues. Germline V gene lookup returns CDR1 KGHDR and CDR2 SFDVKD. The CDR3 bases are TGTGCCACCAGTGATGCGAACAGGGCCGGGGAGCTGTTTTTT. This gives the protein CATSDANRAGELFF.